These 23 T cell receptor beta chains came from one sample sequenced in a study of T cell responses to AZD1222 COVID-19 vaccine (dated by TCRdb to the early 2020s). The time point label of this sample denotes: baseline before first vaccination. The library was made by the immunoSEQ multiplex PCR assay. This immuneACCESS table, as held by TCRdb, lists in-frame sequences with V and J called but not all clones. Of the missing ones, under half trace to an unresolved V gene in checked studies; the others have no known cause. For this sample there are about 140,000 clones; 85% to 95% appear just once. Clones ranked in the top ten supply around 4.7% of the sample. The sequenced sample was peripheral blood, obtained on day 0 of AZD1222 vaccination. The receptors originated from an adult in good health.

V is TRBV19 and J is TRBJ2-7; possibly TRBD1 for D (6 bases). CDR1 and CDR2 (germline): LNHDA, SQIVND (reference sequence). V was trimmed by 2 bases and J by 2 bases, leaving 10 bases between them. The CDR3 spans 14 residues. The DNA for the CDR3 is TGTGCCAGTAGTATACCGACAGGACCCTACGAGCAGTACTTC. It is translated as CASSIPTGPYEQYF.

The chain has TRBV4-2 and TRBJ2-5, with D unclear. The CDR3 has 13 residues. Between the trimmed V and J ends, which lost 0 bases and 6 bases, there was a span of 8 bases. Germline lookup yields CDR1 LGHNA and CDR2 YNFKEQ. The CDR3 loop is CASSQDSTQTQYF. DNA of the CDR3: TGTGCCAGCAGCCAAGATAGTACCCAGACCCAGTACTTC.

This chain links TRBV19 with TRBJ1-6, with 7 nucleotides matching TRBD1. CDR1 and CDR2 from the germline V gene are LNHDA and SQIVND (reference sequence). The CDR3 covers 15 residues. The junction had 2 bases not matched to a gene; V was cut back by 5 bases and J by 1 base. In DNA form, the CDR3 reads TGTGCCAGTAGTTCACAGGGGTCCTATAATTCACCCCTCCACTTT. It specifies CASSSQGSYNSPLHF.

V gene TRBV7-2 combines with J gene TRBJ2-1; tentatively, D is TRBD2 (6 bases). The CDR3 is made up of 15 amino acids. The germline V gene has CDR1 SGHTA and CDR2 FQGNSA. The ends were cut back, 5 bases at V and 4 bases at J, with 15 bases in the middle. This CDR3 reads CASSPDGGLYNEQFF. Written as DNA, the CDR3 is TGTGCCAGCAGCCCAGATGGGGGGTTATACAATGAGCAGTTCTTC.

The chain combines TRBV19 with TRBJ1-2; D unclear. V was cut by 0 bases and J by 5 bases, with 4 bases left in between. The germline V gene has CDR1 LNHDA and CDR2 SQIVND (reference sequence). The CDR3 contains 12 residues. The CDR3 is CASSIDLYGYTF. CDR3 sequence (DNA): TGTGCCAGTAGTATAGACTTATATGGCTACACCTTC.

CDR3 amino acids: CASSNPLAGGSYEQYF. CDR3 DNA: TGCGCCAGCAGCAACCCTCTAGCGGGAGGATCCTACGAGCAGTACTTC. The gene calls are TRBV5-1 and TRBJ2-7; TRBD2 agrees at 11 bases. The CDR3 length is 16 residues. The germline CDR1 and CDR2 sequences are SGHRS and YFSETQ. With V trimmed by 4 bases and J by 1 base, 7 bases remained unmatched.

The chain links TRBV30 to TRBJ1-2; D not certain. This CDR3 is built from 13 residues. Germline CDR1 reads GTSNPN; CDR2 reads SVGIG (reference sequence). The V gene lost 3 bases and the J gene lost 5 bases, with 13 bases spanning the gap. The CDR3 sequence: CAWRRQWSYGYTF. DNA of the CDR3: TGTGCCTGGAGAAGGCAATGGTCGTATGGCTACACCTTC.

This clone has just one count. The chain recombines TRBV6-5 with TRBJ2-3; D is perhaps TRBD1 (6 bases). CDR3 length: 14 amino acids. Trimming stripped 6 bases from V and 5 bases from J, with 15 bases between. Germline V lookup: CDR1 MNHEY, CDR2 SVGAGI. As DNA, the CDR3 is TGTGCCAGCAGACAGGGCCAACCAAAAGATACGCAGTATTTT. This encodes CASRQGQPKDTQYF.

V gene TRBV5-4 combines with J gene TRBJ1-1; D gene ambiguous. The CDR3 totals 13 residues. CDR1 is SGHNT and CDR2 is YYREEE in the germline V gene (reference sequence). The germline V and J ends were trimmed by 4 bases and 3 bases, with 10 bases remaining between them. The CDR3 loop is CASSREVYTEAFF. CDR3 DNA: TGTGCCAGCAGCCGGGAGGTTTACACTGAAGCTTTCTTT.

The chain uses TRBV18 and TRBJ1-1; D unresolved. Trimming cost V 6 bases and J 3 bases, with 14 bases left between them. Germline CDR1 is KGHSH and CDR2 is LQKENI. This CDR3 region has 14 residues. In DNA form, the CDR3 reads TGTGCCAGCTCTAACACCGGCGGGGACACTGAAGCTTTCTTT. Amino acids: CASSNTGGDTEAFF.

V and J are TRBV29-1 and TRBJ2-3, with no clear D. CDR1 is SQVTM and CDR2 is ANQGSEA in the germline V gene. Trimming pared 8 bases from V and 0 bases from J, leaving 9 bases between. The CDR3 totals 12 residues. The CDR3, as DNA: TGCAGCACTGCGACTAGCACAGATACGCAGTATTTT. This encodes CSTATSTDTQYF.

The chain recombines TRBV5-1 with TRBJ1-2, with 7 bases fitting TRBD1. Per germline, CDR1 SGHRS and CDR2 YFSETQ. CDR3 length: 14 amino acids. The ends lost 4 bases at V and 0 bases at J; junction bases unmatched: 3. The CDR3 nucleotides are TGCGCCAGCAGCCAGGGGGGACCTAACTATGGCTACACCTTC. The encoded protein is CASSQGGPNYGYTF. Full variable domain (rest looked up from reference TRBV5-1 and TRBJ1-2): KAGVTQTPRYLIKTRGQQVTLSCSPISGHRSVSWYQQTPGQGLQFLFEYFSETQRNKGNFPGRFSGRQFSNSRSEMNVSTLELGDSALYLCASSQGGPNYGYTFGSGTRLTVV.

The chain joins TRBV6-6 to TRBJ1-2; D is ambiguous. The CDR3 has 13 residues. Germline V gene data show CDR1 as MNHNY and CDR2 as SVGAGI (reference sequence). With 0 bases removed from V and 3 bases from J, the gap between germline ends came to 5 bases. CDR3 in amino acids: CASSYSVDYGYTF. In DNA form, the CDR3 reads TGTGCCAGCAGTTACTCAGTCGACTATGGCTACACCTTC.

V and J are TRBV29-1 and TRBJ2-2; D unresolved. The CDR3 consists of 14 residues. Trimming removed 4 bases at V and 2 bases at J, with 11 bases between. Germline V lookup: CDR1 SQVTM, CDR2 ANQGSEA. CDR3 in amino acids: CSVVPQLNTGELFF. CDR3 sequence (DNA): TGCAGCGTTGTTCCCCAGCTAAACACCGGGGAGCTGTTTTTT.

The chain links TRBV12-3 or TRBV12-4 to TRBJ2-7; unclear D gene. This CDR3 spans 13 amino acids. The V end was cut by 2 bases, the J end by 6 bases, with 11 bases between. The CDR3 protein is CASSLKVRSEQYF. In DNA, the CDR3 is TGTGCCAGCAGTTTAAAGGTCAGGAGCGAGCAGTACTTC.

This clone was observed once. CDR3 sequence (DNA): TGTGCCAGCAGCCCAGGGAATAATGAAAAACTGTTTTTT. This translates into CASSPGNNEKLFF. The chain recombines TRBV5-4 with TRBJ1-4; TRBD1 is a possible D gene (5 bases). The CDR3 is 13 residues long. V was cut by 4 bases and J by 4 bases, with 8 bases left in between. Germline-derived CDR1 and CDR2 are SGHNT and YYREEE (reference sequence).

This chain uses TRBV7-8 with TRBJ2-7, with D possibly being TRBD2 (6 bases). Between the trimmed V and J ends, which lost 5 bases and 3 bases, there was a span of 14 bases. The CDR3 loop spans 14 amino acids. Per the germline V gene, CDR1 is SGHVS and CDR2 is FQNEAQ. For the CDR3, the DNA is TGTGCCAGCAGCATCGCGGGACGAGACTACGAGCAGTACTTC. Its translation: CASSIAGRDYEQYF.

The chain couples TRBV10-2 to TRBJ1-5, with D perhaps TRBD1 (6 bases). Between the trimmed V and J ends, which lost 3 bases and 4 bases, there was a span of 13 bases. The CDR3 totals 15 residues. Germline CDR1 is WSHSY and CDR2 is SAAADI. CDR3 in amino acids: CASSDSSQGNQPQHF. The CDR3 DNA sequence: TGCGCCAGCAGTGATTCTTCCCAGGGGAATCAGCCCCAGCATTTT.

The genes are TRBV6-9 and TRBJ1-1; D gene unclear. V gave up 3 bases and J gave up 6 bases, with 14 bases separating them. Germline V CDR1 and CDR2: MNHGY, SVAAGI. This CDR3 region has 14 residues. The CDR3 loop reads CASSYPEGQPEAFF. DNA of the CDR3: TGTGCCAGCAGTTACCCCGAAGGTCAACCTGAAGCTTTCTTT.

The chain uses TRBV10-2 and TRBJ1-4; 8 bases line up with TRBD1. This CDR3 has 14 residues. V was pared by 0 bases and J by 8 bases, with 2 bases of the junction left unmatched. Germline V gene data show CDR1 as WSHSY and CDR2 as SAAADI. CDR3 in DNA: TGCGCCAGCAGTGAGTCGGACAGGGCGGAAAAACTGTTTTTT. Protein product: CASSESDRAEKLFF.

The gene calls are TRBV9 and TRBJ1-5; D remains unclear. Trimming stripped 3 bases from V and 3 bases from J, with 7 bases between. Germline V gene sequence: CDR1 SGDLS, CDR2 YYNGEE. CDR3 length: 13 amino acids. The DNA of the CDR3 is TGTGCCAGCAGCGCTGCCAACAATCAGCCCCAGCATTTT. Protein sequence: CASSAANNQPQHF.

This chain joins TRBV19 and TRBJ1-5; no clear D gene. Germline values: CDR1 LNHDA, CDR2 SQIVND (reference sequence). The CDR3 is 9 amino acids. Trimming stripped 11 bases from V and 7 bases from J, with 6 bases between. Here the CDR3 DNA reads TGTGCCCCTAAGCAGCCCCAGCATTTT. It codes for CAPKQPQHF.

The V gene is TRBV9, the J gene TRBJ2-1; D not resolved. The CDR3 runs 15 residues. The germline V and J ends were trimmed by 1 base and 7 bases, with 15 bases remaining between them. Germline V CDR1 and CDR2: SGDLS, YYNGEE. The CDR3 nucleotides are TGTGCCAGCAGCGTATCGGGTCACCTGGGGAATGAGCAGTTCTTC. Its protein product is CASSVSGHLGNEQFF.